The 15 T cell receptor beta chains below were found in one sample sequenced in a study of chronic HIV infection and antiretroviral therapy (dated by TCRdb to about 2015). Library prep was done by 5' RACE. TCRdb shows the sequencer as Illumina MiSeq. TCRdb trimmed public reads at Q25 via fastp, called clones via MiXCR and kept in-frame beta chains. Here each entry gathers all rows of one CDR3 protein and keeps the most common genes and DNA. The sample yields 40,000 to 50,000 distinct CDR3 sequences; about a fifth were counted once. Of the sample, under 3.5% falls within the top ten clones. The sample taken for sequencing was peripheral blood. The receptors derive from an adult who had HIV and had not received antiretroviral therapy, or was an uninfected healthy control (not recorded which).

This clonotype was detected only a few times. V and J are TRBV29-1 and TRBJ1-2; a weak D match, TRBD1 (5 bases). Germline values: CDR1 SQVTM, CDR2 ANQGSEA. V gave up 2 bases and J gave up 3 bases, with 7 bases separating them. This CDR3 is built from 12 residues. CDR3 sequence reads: CSVERGYYGYTF. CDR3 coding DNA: TGCAGCGTTGAACGGGGGTACTATGGCTACACCTTC.

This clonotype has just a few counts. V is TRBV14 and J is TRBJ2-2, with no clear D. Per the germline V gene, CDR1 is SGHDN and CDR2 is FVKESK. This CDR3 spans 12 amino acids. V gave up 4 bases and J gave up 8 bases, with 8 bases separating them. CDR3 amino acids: CASSPLGGELFF. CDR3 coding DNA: TGTGCCAGCAGCCCCCTGGGGGGGGAGCTGTTTTTT.

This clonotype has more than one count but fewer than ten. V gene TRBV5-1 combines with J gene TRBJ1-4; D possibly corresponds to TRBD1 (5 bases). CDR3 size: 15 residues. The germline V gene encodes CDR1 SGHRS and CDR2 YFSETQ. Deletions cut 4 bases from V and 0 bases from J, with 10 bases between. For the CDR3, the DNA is TGCGCCAGCAGCCTATCGACAGCAACTAATGAAAAACTGTTTTTT. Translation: CASSLSTATNEKLFF.

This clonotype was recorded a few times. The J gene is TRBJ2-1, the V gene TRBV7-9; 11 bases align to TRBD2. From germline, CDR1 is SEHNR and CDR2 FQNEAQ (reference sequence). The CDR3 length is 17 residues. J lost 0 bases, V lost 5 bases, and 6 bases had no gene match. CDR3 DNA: TGTGCCAGCAGCCTAGGGACTAGCGGAAGCTCCTACAATGAGCAGTTCTTC. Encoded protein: CASSLGTSGSSYNEQFF. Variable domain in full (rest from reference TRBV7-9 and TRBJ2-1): DTGVSQNPRHKITKRGQNVTFRCDPISEHNRLYWYRQTLGQGPEFLTYFQNEAQLEKSRLLSDRFSAERPKGSFSTLEIQRTEQGDSAMYLCASSLGTSGSSYNEQFFGPGTRLTVL.

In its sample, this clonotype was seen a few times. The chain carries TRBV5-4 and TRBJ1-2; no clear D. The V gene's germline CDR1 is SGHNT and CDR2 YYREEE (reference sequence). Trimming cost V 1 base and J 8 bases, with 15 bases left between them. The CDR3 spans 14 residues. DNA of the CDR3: TGTGCCAGCAGCTTGACGGCCGGAGAGTTCGGCTACACCTTC. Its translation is CASSLTAGEFGYTF.

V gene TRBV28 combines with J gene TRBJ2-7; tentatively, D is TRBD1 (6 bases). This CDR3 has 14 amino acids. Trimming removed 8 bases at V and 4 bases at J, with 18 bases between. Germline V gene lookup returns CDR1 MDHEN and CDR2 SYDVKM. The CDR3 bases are TGTGCCAGCCGCCTGTCGGGACACCTATACGAGCAGTACTTC. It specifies CASRLSGHLYEQYF.

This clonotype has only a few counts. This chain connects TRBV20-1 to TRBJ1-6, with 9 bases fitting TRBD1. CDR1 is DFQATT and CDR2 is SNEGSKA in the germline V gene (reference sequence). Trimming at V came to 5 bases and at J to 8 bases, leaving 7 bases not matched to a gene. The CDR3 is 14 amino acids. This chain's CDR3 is CSARADRGHSPLHF. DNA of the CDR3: TGCAGTGCTCGCGCGGACAGGGGCCATTCACCCCTCCACTTT.

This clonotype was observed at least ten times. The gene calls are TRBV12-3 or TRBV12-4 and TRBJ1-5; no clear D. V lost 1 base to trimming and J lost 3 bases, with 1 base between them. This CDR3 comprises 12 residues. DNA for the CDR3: TGTGCCAGCAGTTTAGACAATCAGCCCCAGCATTTT. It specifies CASSLDNQPQHF.

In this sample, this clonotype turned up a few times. The CDR3 coding sequence is TGCAGCGTGGGGACTAAAGGGGCCGGGGAGCTGTTTTTT. It specifies CSVGTKGAGELFF. The chain couples TRBV29-1 to TRBJ2-2; 7 positions agree with TRBD2. Germline V gene lookup returns CDR1 SQVTM and CDR2 ANQGSEA. The junction had 7 bases not matched to a gene; V was cut back by 6 bases and J by 6 bases. The CDR3 covers 13 residues.

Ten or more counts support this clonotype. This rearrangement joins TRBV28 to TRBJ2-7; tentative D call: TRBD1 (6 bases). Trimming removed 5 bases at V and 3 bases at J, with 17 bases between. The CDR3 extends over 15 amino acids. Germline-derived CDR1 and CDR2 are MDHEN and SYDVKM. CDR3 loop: CASSLPDRNFYEQYF. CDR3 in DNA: TGTGCCAGCAGTCTTCCAGACAGGAATTTCTACGAGCAGTACTTC. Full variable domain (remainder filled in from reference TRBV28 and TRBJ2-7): DVKVTQSSRYLVKRTGEKVFLECVQDMDHENMFWYRQDPGLGLRLIYFSYDVKMKEKGDIPEGYSVSREKKERFSLILESASTNQTSMYLCASSLPDRNFYEQYFGPGTRLTVT.

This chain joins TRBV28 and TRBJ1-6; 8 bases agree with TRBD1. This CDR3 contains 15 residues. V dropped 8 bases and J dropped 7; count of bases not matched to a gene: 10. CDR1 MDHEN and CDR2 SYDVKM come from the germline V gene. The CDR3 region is CASFSYQGANSPLHF. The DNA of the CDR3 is TGTGCCAGCTTTAGTTATCAGGGGGCAAATTCACCCCTCCACTTT. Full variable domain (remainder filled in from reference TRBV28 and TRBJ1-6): DVKVTQSSRYLVKRTGEKVFLECVQDMDHENMFWYRQDPGLGLRLIYFSYDVKMKEKGDIPEGYSVSREKKERFSLILESASTNQTSMYLCASFSYQGANSPLHFGNGTRLTVT.

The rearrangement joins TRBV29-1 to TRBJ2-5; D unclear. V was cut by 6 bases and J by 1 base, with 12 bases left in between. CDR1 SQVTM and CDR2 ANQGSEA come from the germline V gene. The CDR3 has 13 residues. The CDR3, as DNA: TGCAGCGTCCGGCGGCACATCCAAGAGACCCAGTACTTC. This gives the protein CSVRRHIQETQYF.

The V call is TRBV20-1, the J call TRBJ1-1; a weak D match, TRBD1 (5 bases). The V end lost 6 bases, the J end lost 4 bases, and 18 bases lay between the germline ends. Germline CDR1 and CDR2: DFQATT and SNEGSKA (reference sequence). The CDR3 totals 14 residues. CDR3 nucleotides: TGCAGTGCCCCTAAGGCAGGGAGAAGCACTGAAGCTTTCTTT. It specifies CSAPKAGRSTEAFF.

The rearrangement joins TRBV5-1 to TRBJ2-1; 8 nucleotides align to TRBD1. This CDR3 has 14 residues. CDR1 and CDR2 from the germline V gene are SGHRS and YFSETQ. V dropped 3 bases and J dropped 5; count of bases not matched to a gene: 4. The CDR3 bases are TGCGCCAGCAGCTACAACAGGGGGGACAATGAGCAGTTCTTC. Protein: CASSYNRGDNEQFF.

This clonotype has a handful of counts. CDR3 sequence: CASSSAASGNTIYF. The CDR3 DNA follows: TGCGCCAGCAGCTCGGCCGCTAGCGGAAACACCATATATTTT. The gene calls are TRBV5-1 and TRBJ1-3; the D is unclear. The germline gives CDR1 SGHRS, CDR2 YFSETQ. The CDR3 is 14 residues long. Trimming removed 3 bases from V and 4 bases from J, with 11 bases in between.